The 9 T cell receptor beta chains below come from one sample, sequenced in a study of T cells after yellow fever vaccination. TCRdb re-called the 5' RACE reads with MiXCR, one entry per CDR3 protein. The sample shows 200,000 to 250,000 distinct CDR3 sequences, less than 9% of them seen only once. The specimen comprised CD4+ T cells sorted from PBMCs, sampled 15 days after the yellow fever booster vaccination. Receptor source: a man aged 25-45 years who received the YFV17D yellow fever vaccine.

In its sample, this clonotype was seen a few times. This chain joins TRBV3-1 and TRBJ2-1; 10 nucleotides line up with TRBD2. Unmatched junction bases numbered 6, after V lost 1 base and J lost 6 bases. This CDR3 is 16 amino acids long. Germline values: CDR1 LGHDT, CDR2 YNNKEL (reference sequence). Here the CDR3 reads CASSQVLAGVVNEQFF. DNA for the CDR3: TGTGCCAGCAGCCAAGTGCTAGCGGGAGTGGTCAATGAGCAGTTCTTC.

This clonotype occurred many times. This chain uses TRBV5-1 with TRBJ2-3, with 8 bases identical to TRBD1. Germline loops: CDR1 SGHRS, CDR2 YFSETQ. The V gene end was trimmed by 3 bases and the J gene end by 3 bases; junction bases not matched to a gene: 6. CDR3 length: 15 amino acids. Written as DNA, the CDR3 is TGCGCCAGCAGCTCCCCCGACAGGGGTACAGATACGCAGTATTTT. Translated, it gives CASSSPDRGTDTQYF.

Many counts were recorded for this clonotype. V is TRBV28 and J is TRBJ1-4; 10 bases line up with TRBD1. Per the germline V gene, CDR1 is MDHEN and CDR2 is SYDVKM. The V and J ends lost 6 bases and 8 bases, in that order; junction bases with no gene match: 6. This CDR3 region has 14 residues. This CDR3 reads CASRIPGQGEKLFF. The CDR3, as DNA: TGTGCCAGCAGAATTCCGGGACAGGGGGAAAAACTGTTTTTT. Supplemented by reference TRBV28 and TRBJ1-4, the full variable domain reads DVKVTQSSRYLVKRTGEKVFLECVQDMDHENMFWYRQDPGLGLRLIYFSYDVKMKEKGDIPEGYSVSREKKERFSLILESASTNQTSMYLCASRIPGQGEKLFFGSGTQLSVL.

The table lists this clonotype with a few counts. The V and J genes are TRBV5-1 and TRBJ2-1; 9 bases fit TRBD2. Trimming took 1 base from V and 4 from J; bases not matched to a gene: 9. CDR1 and CDR2 from the germline V gene are SGHRS and YFSETQ. This CDR3 is 17 amino acids long. CDR3 sequence reads: CASSLFPGREGYNEQFF. The CDR3 region has the DNA TGCGCCAGCAGCTTGTTCCCCGGGCGGGAGGGTTACAATGAGCAGTTCTTC. Filled out from reference TRBV5-1 and TRBJ2-1, the complete variable domain reads KAGVTQTPRYLIKTRGQQVTLSCSPISGHRSVSWYQQTPGQGLQFLFEYFSETQRNKGNFPGRFSGRQFSNSRSEMNVSTLELGDSALYLCASSLFPGREGYNEQFFGPGTRLTVL.

V usage is TRBV5-1 and J usage is TRBJ2-7; TRBD2 matches at 10 bases. J lost 2 bases, V lost 0 bases, and 2 bases had no gene match. The CDR3 totals 15 residues. Germline V gene data show CDR1 as SGHRS and CDR2 as YFSETQ. CDR3 in amino acids: CASSLGAGGPYEQYF. The CDR3 nucleotides are TGCGCCAGCAGCTTGGGAGCGGGAGGGCCCTACGAGCAGTACTTC.

This clonotype was seen ten or more times. The V gene is TRBV10-3, the J gene TRBJ2-1; TRBD2 matches 13 bases. This CDR3 is built from 17 residues. The ends lost 2 bases at V and 5 bases at J; junction bases unmatched: 6. Germline V gives CDR1 ENHRY, CDR2 SYGVKD. The CDR3: CAISETSGRAFHNEQFF. For the CDR3, the DNA is TGTGCCATCAGTGAGACTAGCGGGAGGGCCTTCCACAATGAGCAGTTCTTC.

Only a few counts were recorded for this clonotype. The V gene is TRBV5-1, the J gene TRBJ2-1; 15 positions match TRBD2. The CDR3 has 15 residues. Germline V gives CDR1 SGHRS, CDR2 YFSETQ. Trimming at V came to 6 bases and at J to 10 bases, leaving 8 bases not matched to a gene. The DNA of the CDR3 is TGCGCCAGCAAACCGGGACTAGCGGGAGGTAGCGAGCAGTTCTTC. This sequence encodes CASKPGLAGGSEQFF.

This clonotype showed up just a few times. J is TRBJ1-1 and V is TRBV11-2; D not resolved. Germline CDR1 and CDR2: SGHAT and FQNNGV. The length of the CDR3 is 15 residues. V was trimmed by 3 bases and J by 1 base, leaving 12 bases between them. CDR3 DNA sequence: TGTGCCAGCAGCTTGTCGGCAGCGTGGAACACTGAAGCTTTCTTT. Translating it yields CASSLSAAWNTEAFF.

Only a few counts were recorded for this clonotype. J is TRBJ2-7 and V is TRBV28; 9 bases agree with TRBD2. The germline V gene encodes CDR1 MDHEN and CDR2 SYDVKM. The CDR3 has 17 residues. Trimming took 2 bases from V and 4 from J; bases not matched to a gene: 12. CDR3: CASSLAGGPTVGYEQYF. For the CDR3, the DNA is TGTGCCAGCAGTTTAGCGGGAGGGCCAACCGTGGGATACGAGCAGTACTTC.